Each of the 27 T cell receptor beta chains below was sequenced from the same sample in a study of blood T cell repertoires in COVID-19. Measured with immunoSEQ multiplex PCR; TCRdb has only the in-frame clones, and not every one. Of under 200,000 clones in the sample, roughly 90% were seen once. Sequencing used PBMCs or T cells enriched from blood (not recorded which). These receptors came from a woman aged 50 to 60 who had recovered from COVID-19.

This clone showed up just a few times. The J gene is TRBJ1-5, the V gene TRBV3-1 (or the pseudogene TRBV3-2); possible D gene TRBD1, 5 bases. Germline V CDR1 and CDR2: LGHDT, YNNKEL (reference sequence). With 1 base removed from V and 5 bases from J, the gap between germline ends came to 9 bases. The CDR3 sequence is 14 residues long. CDR3 DNA: TGTGCCAGCAGCCAAGTGGGAGGGGATCAGCCCCAGCATTTT. This gives the protein CASSQVGGDQPQHF.

As for this clone: This specimen includes other DNA sequences encoding the same CDR3. V usage is TRBV3-1 (or the pseudogene TRBV3-2) and J usage is TRBJ1-6, with TRBD1 identical over 9 bases. The CDR3 sequence is 15 residues long. J lost 7 bases, V lost 1 base, and 2 bases had no gene match. CDR1 is LGHDT, CDR2 YNNKEL, per germline (reference sequence). The CDR3 reads CASSQGTGVNSPLHF. In nucleotides, the CDR3 is TGTGCCAGCAGCCAAGGGACAGGGGTGAATTCACCCCTCCACTTT.

This sequence joins TRBV7-9 and TRBJ1-6; a possible D gene is TRBD1 (5 bases). Germline CDR1 and CDR2: SEHNR and FQNEAQ (reference sequence). The CDR3 loop spans 15 amino acids. With 7 bases removed from V and 3 bases from J, the gap between germline ends came to 13 bases. Here the CDR3 DNA reads TGTGCCAGCACCTCACCTACAGGCTATAATTCACCCCTCCACTTT. As protein: CASTSPTGYNSPLHF.

The rearrangement links TRBV28 to TRBJ2-6; D gene uncertain. Trimming shortened V by 2 bases and J by 0 bases, and 11 bases separated the two germline ends. Per the germline V gene, CDR1 is MDHEN and CDR2 is SYDVKM. The CDR3 contains 17 residues. CDR3 residues: CASSLGQALSGANVLTF. The DNA for the CDR3 is TGTGCCAGCAGTTTAGGTCAGGCGCTCTCTGGGGCCAACGTCCTGACTTTC.

The rearrangement uses TRBV25-1 and TRBJ1-2; 9 positions agree with TRBD1. The CDR3 contains 16 residues. The V gene end was trimmed by 6 bases and the J gene end by 7 bases; junction bases not matched to a gene: 15. The germline gives CDR1 MGHDK, CDR2 SYGVNS. The CDR3 loop reads CASSPWGGQGVGGYTF. DNA of the CDR3: TGTGCCAGCAGCCCCTGGGGGGGACAGGGTGTTGGTGGCTACACCTTC.

The chain combines TRBV5-3 with TRBJ2-1; possibly TRBD1 for D (5 bases). TRBV5-3 is flagged as an ORF with uncertain function. V shed 7 bases and J shed 3 bases, with 17 bases lying between them. CDR3 size: 15 residues. CDR3: CARPPLGANYNEQFF. For the CDR3, the DNA is TGTGCCAGACCACCTTTAGGGGCGAACTACAATGAGCAGTTCTTC.

The genes are TRBV6-1 and TRBJ1-6; a possible D gene is TRBD1 (5 bases). Germline values: CDR1 MNHNS, CDR2 SASEGT. CDR3 length equals 17 residues. V lost 4 bases, J lost 6 bases, and 19 bases lay in between. CDR3 sequence: CASSGPAGGAVNSPLHF. The CDR3, as DNA: TGTGCCAGCAGTGGGCCGGCAGGTGGGGCGGTTAATTCACCCCTCCACTTT.

The rearrangement joins TRBV4-1 to TRBJ2-2, with 10 positions matching TRBD2. The CDR3 sequence is 17 residues long. With 4 bases clipped from V and 3 bases from J, the junction kept 8 bases outside the gene matches. In germline, CDR1 is MGHRA, CDR2 YSYEKL. The CDR3 sequence: CASSPPPAGGDTGELFF. The CDR3 coding sequence is TGCGCCAGCAGCCCACCCCCAGCGGGGGGGGACACCGGGGAGCTGTTTTTT.

This sequence joins TRBV2 and TRBJ1-5; a weak D match, TRBD1 (5 bases). CDR3 length equals 15 residues. Per the germline V gene, CDR1 is SNHLY and CDR2 is FYNNEI. V was shortened by 2 bases and J by 0 bases, with 8 bases between the two germline ends. This chain's CDR3 is CASSERQTSNQPQHF. The CDR3 DNA reads as TGTGCCAGCAGTGAACGACAGACTAGCAATCAGCCCCAGCATTTT.

The chain has TRBV7-9 and TRBJ1-5; 7 bases are shared with TRBD1. V gave up 4 bases and J gave up 6 bases; unmatched junction bases: 9. The CDR3 has 15 residues. The germline V gene encodes CDR1 SEHNR and CDR2 FQNEAQ (reference sequence). DNA of the CDR3: TGTGCCAGCAGCTCCGGGGACAGAAGCGGTCAGCCCCAGCATTTT. This encodes CASSSGDRSGQPQHF.

The chain recombines TRBV7-2 with TRBJ2-1; 10 nucleotides match TRBD2. The germline V gene encodes CDR1 SGHTA and CDR2 FQGNSA. The CDR3 is 17 residues long. J gave up 5 bases and V 0 bases, and 7 bases lay outside the gene matches. CDR3 residues: CASSLALAGGGDNEQFF. In nucleotides, the CDR3 is TGTGCCAGCAGCTTAGCCTTAGCGGGGGGCGGGGACAATGAGCAGTTCTTC.

The chain recombines TRBV30 with TRBJ1-3; TRBD1 is a possible D gene (6 bases). CDR3 size: 14 residues. Trimming left V 4 bases short and J 3 bases short, with 13 bases between. Per germline, CDR1 GTSNPN and CDR2 SVGIG (reference sequence). CDR3 loop: CAWNQQGVGNTIYF. CDR3 DNA: TGTGCCTGGAATCAACAGGGTGTTGGAAACACCATATATTTT.

V and J are TRBV30 and TRBJ1-2; D is perhaps TRBD1 (6 bases). V lost 3 bases, J lost 5 bases, and 19 bases lay in between. CDR1 and CDR2 (germline): GTSNPN, SVGIG (reference sequence). CDR3 length equals 15 residues. The CDR3 DNA is TGTGCCTGGAGGAGAGGACAGCAAGTACCTTATGGCTACACCTTC. It yields the protein CAWRRGQQVPYGYTF.

This chain connects TRBV12-3 or TRBV12-4 to TRBJ2-7; a weak D match, TRBD1 (5 bases). V was trimmed by 5 bases and J by 2 bases, leaving 7 bases between them. The CDR3 has 12 amino acids. In DNA, the CDR3 is TGTGCCAGCAGTCGGACACCCTACGAGCAGTACTTC. It is translated as CASSRTPYEQYF.

This chain links TRBV2 with TRBJ2-5, with 7 nucleotides matching TRBD1. The CDR3 runs 14 residues. V lost 6 bases to trimming and J lost 5 bases; unmatched junction nucleotides: 9. Germline-derived CDR1 and CDR2 are SNHLY and FYNNEI. The CDR3 DNA reads TGTGCCAGCAGCAAACAGGGGAGAGGGGAGACCCAGTACTTC. This translates into CASSKQGRGETQYF.

The J gene is TRBJ1-1, the V gene TRBV19; the D is unclear. Germline assignment: CDR1 LNHDA and CDR2 SQIVND (reference sequence). Trimming removed 5 bases at V and 1 base at J, with 8 bases between. The CDR3 runs to 13 residues. CDR3: CASSSRQNTEAFF. The CDR3 bases are TGTGCCAGTAGTTCACGACAGAACACTGAAGCTTTCTTT.

CDR3 region: CASSPTVNEQYF. CDR3 coding DNA: TGTGCCAGCTCACCAACGGTCAACGAGCAGTACTTC. The V and J genes are TRBV18 and TRBJ2-7; D is undetermined. Germline V gives CDR1 KGHSH, CDR2 LQKENI. This CDR3 spans 12 amino acids. Trimming removed 2 bases at V and 5 bases at J, with 7 bases between. The whole variable domain, remainder taken from reference TRBV18 and TRBJ2-7, is NAGVMQNPRHLVRRRGQEARLRCSPMKGHSHVYWYRQLPEEGLKFMVYLQKENIIDESGMPKERFSAEFPKEGPSILRIQQVVRGDSAAYFCASSPTVNEQYFGPGTRLTVT.

This clone was seen more than once but under ten times. This chain connects TRBV7-8 to TRBJ1-5; 9 bases line up with TRBD1. J lost 3 bases, V lost 6 bases, and 3 bases had no gene match. This CDR3 has 14 residues. From germline, CDR1 is SGHVS and CDR2 FQNEAQ. This CDR3 is CASRGTGPNQPQHF. DNA of the CDR3: TGTGCCAGCAGAGGGACAGGGCCCAATCAGCCCCAGCATTTT.

This chain connects TRBV11-2 to TRBJ2-1; 11 bases align to TRBD2. The germline V gene has CDR1 SGHAT and CDR2 FQNNGV. Germline trimming cut 3 bases from V and 4 bases from J; bases unmatched to any gene: 5. The length of the CDR3 is 16 residues. Here the CDR3 reads CASSLRLAGGYNEQFF. The CDR3 bases are TGTGCCAGCAGCTTGAGGCTAGCGGGGGGTTACAATGAGCAGTTCTTC. The full variable domain, rest sourced from reference TRBV11-2 and TRBJ2-1, is EAGVAQSPRYKIIEKRQSVAFWCNPISGHATLYWYQQILGQGPKLLIQFQNNGVVDDSQLPKDRFSAERLKGVDSTLKIQPAKLEDSAVYLCASSLRLAGGYNEQFFGPGTRLTVL.

The rearrangement links TRBV7-9 to TRBJ1-4; 7 nucleotides line up with TRBD1. Losses at the gene ends were 2 bases for V and 3 bases for J; bases not matched to a gene: 9. This CDR3 region has 17 residues. Germline-derived CDR1 and CDR2 are SEHNR and FQNEAQ (reference sequence). The CDR3 loop reads CASSLPGQYSANEKLFF. CDR3 coding DNA: TGTGCCAGCAGCTTACCGGGACAGTATTCGGCTAATGAAAAACTGTTTTTT.

The chain uses TRBV11-3 and TRBJ2-5, with D possibly being TRBD1 (5 bases). Germline assignment: CDR1 SGHNT and CDR2 YENEEA. The CDR3 loop spans 15 amino acids. Trimming took 5 bases from V and 4 from J, leaving 17 bases between them. The CDR3 spells CASSPLAGWGETQYF. The CDR3 DNA sequence: TGTGCCAGCAGCCCCCTGGCAGGGTGGGGAGAGACCCAGTACTTC.

The V gene is TRBV9, the J gene TRBJ1-1, with a weak D call TRBD1 (5 bases). The CDR3 is 15 amino acids. Germline V lookup: CDR1 SGDLS, CDR2 YYNGEE. V was cut by 0 bases and J by 4 bases, with 13 bases left in between. As DNA, the CDR3 is TGTGCCAGCAGCGTAGCGCCACTCGGGGGCACTGAAGCTTTCTTT. Protein sequence: CASSVAPLGGTEAFF.

This chain uses TRBV19 with TRBJ2-4; D perhaps matches TRBD2 (5 bases). There are 16 residues in the CDR3. Looked up from germline, CDR1 is LNHDA and CDR2 is SQIVND (reference sequence). Trimming shortened V by 5 bases and J by 2 bases, and 16 bases separated the two germline ends. The CDR3 loop is CASSPRLLATKNIQYF. Here the CDR3 DNA reads TGTGCCAGTAGTCCACGACTGTTAGCGACCAAAAACATTCAGTACTTC.

The V and J genes are TRBV21-1 and TRBJ2-1; the table gives TRBD2 as D, unverified against the DNA. TRBV21-1 is given as a pseudogene. The CDR3 runs to 15 residues. This CDR3 is CASSDLAGLYNEQFF. CDR3 DNA: TGTGCCAGCAGCGATCTAGCGGGACTCTACAATGAGCAGTTCTTC.

J is TRBJ2-7 and V is TRBV10-1; TRBD2 agrees at 8 bases. Germline lookup yields CDR1 WNHNN and CDR2 SYGVQD (reference sequence). Trimming removed 8 bases from V and 3 bases from J; junction bases left unmatched: 6. The CDR3 has 13 residues. The CDR3: CASRGGIVYEQYF. The DNA of the CDR3 is TGCGCCAGCCGGGGGGGGATCGTCTACGAGCAGTACTTC.

The chain joins TRBV3-1 (or the pseudogene TRBV3-2) to TRBJ1-1; TRBD1 might be the D (6 bases). This CDR3 has 13 residues. V was shortened by 3 bases and J by 5 bases, with 10 bases between the two germline ends. Per the germline V gene, CDR1 is LGHDT and CDR2 is YNNKEL (reference sequence). CDR3 DNA sequence: TGTGCCAGCAGCCACTCGCAGGGGACTGAAGCTTTCTTT. Translated, it gives CASSHSQGTEAFF.

The chain carries TRBV3-1 (or the pseudogene TRBV3-2) and TRBJ2-1; 7 bases match TRBD2. V shed 4 bases and J 10 bases; nucleotides not matched to a gene: 4. This CDR3 is built from 12 residues. Germline V gene data show CDR1 as LGHDT and CDR2 as YNNKEL (reference sequence). The CDR3 DNA follows: TGTGCCAGCAGCCCTAGCGGAATGGAGCAGTTCTTC. Protein product: CASSPSGMEQFF.